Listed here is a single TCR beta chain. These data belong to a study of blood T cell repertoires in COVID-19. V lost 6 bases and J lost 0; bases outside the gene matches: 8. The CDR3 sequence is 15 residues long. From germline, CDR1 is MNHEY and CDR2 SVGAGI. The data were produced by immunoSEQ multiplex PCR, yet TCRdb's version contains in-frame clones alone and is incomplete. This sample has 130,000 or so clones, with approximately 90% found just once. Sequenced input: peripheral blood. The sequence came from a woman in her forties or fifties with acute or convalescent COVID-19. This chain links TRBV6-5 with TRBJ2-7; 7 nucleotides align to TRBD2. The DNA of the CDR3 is TGTGCCAGCAGCGCCCGGCGGGGGACCTCCTACGAGCAGTACTTC. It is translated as CASSARRGTSYEQYF.